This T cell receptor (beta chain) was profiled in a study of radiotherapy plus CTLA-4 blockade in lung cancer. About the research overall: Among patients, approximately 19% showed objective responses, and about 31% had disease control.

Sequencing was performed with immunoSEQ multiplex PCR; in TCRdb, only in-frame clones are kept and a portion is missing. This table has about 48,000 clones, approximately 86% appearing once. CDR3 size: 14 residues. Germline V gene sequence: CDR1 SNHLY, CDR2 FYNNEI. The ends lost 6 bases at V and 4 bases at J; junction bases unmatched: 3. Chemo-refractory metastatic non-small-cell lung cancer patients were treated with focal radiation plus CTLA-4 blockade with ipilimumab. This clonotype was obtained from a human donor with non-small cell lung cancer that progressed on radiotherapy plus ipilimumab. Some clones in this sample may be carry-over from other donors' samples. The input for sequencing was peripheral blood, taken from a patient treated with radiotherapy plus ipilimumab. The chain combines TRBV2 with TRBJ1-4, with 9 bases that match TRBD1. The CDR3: CASRGTGLNEKLFF. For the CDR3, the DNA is TGTGCCAGCAGAGGGACAGGGCTTAATGAAAAACTGTTTTTT.